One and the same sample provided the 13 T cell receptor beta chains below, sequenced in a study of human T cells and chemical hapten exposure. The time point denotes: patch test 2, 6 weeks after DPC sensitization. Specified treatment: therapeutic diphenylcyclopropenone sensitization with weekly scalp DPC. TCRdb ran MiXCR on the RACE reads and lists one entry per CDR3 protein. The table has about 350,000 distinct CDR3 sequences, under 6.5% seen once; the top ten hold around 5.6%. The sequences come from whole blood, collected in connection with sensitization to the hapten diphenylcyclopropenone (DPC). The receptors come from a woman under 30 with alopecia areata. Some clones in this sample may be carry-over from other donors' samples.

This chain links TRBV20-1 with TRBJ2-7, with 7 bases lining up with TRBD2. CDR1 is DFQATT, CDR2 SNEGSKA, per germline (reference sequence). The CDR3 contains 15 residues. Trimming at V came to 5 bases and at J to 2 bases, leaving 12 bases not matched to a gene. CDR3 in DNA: TGCAGTGCTTCGCCCCCCAGCGGGGCTACCTACGAGCAGTACTTC. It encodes CSASPPSGATYEQYF.

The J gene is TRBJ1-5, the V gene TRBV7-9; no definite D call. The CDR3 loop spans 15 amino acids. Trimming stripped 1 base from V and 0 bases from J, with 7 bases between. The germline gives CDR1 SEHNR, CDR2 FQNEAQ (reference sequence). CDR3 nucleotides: TGTGCCAGCAGCTTAGGGCAGTTTAGCAATCAGCCCCAGCATTTT. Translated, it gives CASSLGQFSNQPQHF.

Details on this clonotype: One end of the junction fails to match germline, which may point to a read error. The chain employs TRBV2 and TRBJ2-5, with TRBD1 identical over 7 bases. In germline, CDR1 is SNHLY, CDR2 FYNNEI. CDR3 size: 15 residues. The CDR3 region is CASRPGTARQGTQYF. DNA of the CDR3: TGTGCCAGCAGACCTGGGACAGCGAGACAAGGGACCCAGTACTTC.

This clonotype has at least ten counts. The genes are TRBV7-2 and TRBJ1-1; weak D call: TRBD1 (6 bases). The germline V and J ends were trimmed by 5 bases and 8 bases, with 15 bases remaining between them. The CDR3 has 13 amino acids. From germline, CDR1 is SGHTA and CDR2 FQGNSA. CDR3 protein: CASSRARGGEAFF. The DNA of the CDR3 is TGTGCCAGCAGCCGGGCCAGGGGAGGCGAAGCTTTCTTT.

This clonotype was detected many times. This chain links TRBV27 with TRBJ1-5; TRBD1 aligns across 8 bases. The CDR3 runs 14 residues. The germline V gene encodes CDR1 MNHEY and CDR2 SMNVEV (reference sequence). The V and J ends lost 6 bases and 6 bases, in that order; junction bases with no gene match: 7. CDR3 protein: CASSDRGALQPQHF. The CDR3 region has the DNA TGTGCCAGCAGCGACAGGGGAGCTCTTCAGCCCCAGCATTTT.

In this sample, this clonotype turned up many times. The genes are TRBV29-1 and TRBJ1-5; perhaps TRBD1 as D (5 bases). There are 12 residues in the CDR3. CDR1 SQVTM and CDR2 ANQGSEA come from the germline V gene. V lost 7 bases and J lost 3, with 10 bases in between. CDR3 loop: CSATGPNQPQHF. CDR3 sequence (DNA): TGCAGCGCTACAGGTCCCAATCAGCCCCAGCATTTT.

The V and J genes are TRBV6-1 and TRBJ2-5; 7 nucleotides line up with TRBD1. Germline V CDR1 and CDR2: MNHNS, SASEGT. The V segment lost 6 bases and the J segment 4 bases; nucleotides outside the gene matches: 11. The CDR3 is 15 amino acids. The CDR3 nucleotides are TGTGCCAGCAGCTTTAGCGACAGGGCGGGAGAGACCCAGTACTTC. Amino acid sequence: CASSFSDRAGETQYF.

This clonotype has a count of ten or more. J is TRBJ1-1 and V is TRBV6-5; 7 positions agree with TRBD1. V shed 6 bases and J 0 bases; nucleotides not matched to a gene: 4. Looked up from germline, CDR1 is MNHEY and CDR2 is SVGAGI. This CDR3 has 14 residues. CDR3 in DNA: TGTGCCAGCAGCTTACAGGGGCTGAACACTGAAGCTTTCTTT. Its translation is CASSLQGLNTEAFF.

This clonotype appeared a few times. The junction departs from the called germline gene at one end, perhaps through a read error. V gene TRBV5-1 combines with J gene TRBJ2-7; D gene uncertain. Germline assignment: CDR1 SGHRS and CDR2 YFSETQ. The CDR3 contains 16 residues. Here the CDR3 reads CASSRARDKFSDEQYF. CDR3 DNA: TGCGCCAGCAGCAGGGCCCGTGACAAATTCTCCGACGAGCAGTACTTC.

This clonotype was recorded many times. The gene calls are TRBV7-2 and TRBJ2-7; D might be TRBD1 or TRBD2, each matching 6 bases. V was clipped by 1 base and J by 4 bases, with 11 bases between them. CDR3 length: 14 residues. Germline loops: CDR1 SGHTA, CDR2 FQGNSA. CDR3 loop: CASSLGKGGYEQYF. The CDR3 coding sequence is TGTGCCAGCAGCTTAGGCAAAGGGGGGTACGAGCAGTACTTC.

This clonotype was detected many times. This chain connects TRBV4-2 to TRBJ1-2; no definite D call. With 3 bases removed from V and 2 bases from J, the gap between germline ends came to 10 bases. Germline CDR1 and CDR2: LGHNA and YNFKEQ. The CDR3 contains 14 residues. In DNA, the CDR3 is TGTGCCAGCAGCCAGGCAGCGACGAACTATGGCTACACCTTC. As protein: CASSQAATNYGYTF.

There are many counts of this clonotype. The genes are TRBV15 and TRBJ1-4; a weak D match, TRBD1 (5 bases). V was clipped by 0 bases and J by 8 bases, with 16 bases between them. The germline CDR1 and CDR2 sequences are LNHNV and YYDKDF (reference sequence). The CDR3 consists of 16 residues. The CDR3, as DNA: TGTGCCACCAGCAGAGACCCTCCGGGGGATCGGGAAAAACTGTTTTTT. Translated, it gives CATSRDPPGDREKLFF.

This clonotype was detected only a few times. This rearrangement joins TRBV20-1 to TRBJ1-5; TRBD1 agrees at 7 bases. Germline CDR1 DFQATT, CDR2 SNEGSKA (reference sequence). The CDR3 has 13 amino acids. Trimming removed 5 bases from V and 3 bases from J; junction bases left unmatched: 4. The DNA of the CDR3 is TGCAGTGCTGGGGGACAGTACAATCAGCCCCAGCATTTT. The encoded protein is CSAGGQYNQPQHF.